One sample yielded the 7 T cell receptor beta chains listed below, sequenced in a study of T cell responses to AZD1222 COVID-19 vaccine. Sequencing used immunoSEQ multiplex PCR; TCRdb keeps in-frame clones, though not all of them. Of more than 250,000 clones detected, just over 90% appear once; the ten largest clones hold around 0.5%. This specimen consisted of peripheral blood, obtained on day 0 of AZD1222 vaccination. These receptors came from an adult in good health.

The chain joins TRBV3-1 (or the pseudogene TRBV3-2) to TRBJ2-1; no clear D gene. The CDR3 has 13 amino acids. Trimming took off 10 bases at V and 6 bases at J, with 16 bases between the two ends. Per germline, CDR1 LGHDT and CDR2 YNNKEL (reference sequence). The CDR3 nucleotides read TGTGCCACTTGGACCTCCCGAGGCAATGAGCAGTTCTTC. The encoded protein is CATWTSRGNEQFF.

J is TRBJ1-5 and V is TRBV5-6; a weak D match, TRBD1 (5 bases). The CDR3 covers 15 residues. V lost 5 bases and J lost 4, with 16 bases in between. CDR1 and CDR2 from the germline V gene are SGHDT and YYEEEE. The CDR3 spells CASSLGRFGNQPQHF. The CDR3 DNA reads TGTGCCAGCAGTCTGGGACGGTTCGGAAATCAGCCCCAGCATTTT. Full variable domain (missing parts from reference TRBV5-6 and TRBJ1-5): DAGVTQSPTHLIKTRGQQVTLRCSPKSGHDTVSWYQQALGQGPQFIFQYYEEEERQRGNFPDRFSGHQFPNYSSELNVNALLLGDSALYLCASSLGRFGNQPQHFGDGTRLSIL.

Only a few counts were recorded for this clone. This chain connects TRBV5-1 to TRBJ1-2; D ambiguous. The CDR3 contains 14 residues. Looked up from germline, CDR1 is SGHRS and CDR2 is YFSETQ. V lost 2 bases and J 8 bases, leaving 16 bases between the germline ends. CDR3 nucleotides: TGCGCCAGCAGCTTAGAGGGTGGAGGGAGCGGCTACACCTTC. This gives the protein CASSLEGGGSGYTF.

This rearrangement joins TRBV29-1 to TRBJ2-7, with a weak D call TRBD1 (9 bases). The germline gives CDR1 SQVTM, CDR2 ANQGSEA. Trimming cost V 6 bases and J 2 bases, with 20 bases left between them. This CDR3 is 15 amino acids long. The CDR3 DNA is TGCAGCGTCGTCCCCGGGGGGGACAGGGCCTACGAGCAGTACTTC. Its protein is CSVVPGGDRAYEQYF.

In nucleotides, the CDR3 is TGCGCCAGCAGCTCCCGGGGTTCCTACAATGAGCAGTTCTTC. Its translation: CASSSRGSYNEQFF. The rearrangement uses TRBV5-1 and TRBJ2-1; TRBD2 might be the D (5 bases). The CDR3 sequence is 14 residues long. Looked up from germline, CDR1 is SGHRS and CDR2 is YFSETQ. V lost 3 bases to trimming and J lost 1 base, with 8 bases between them.

The rearrangement joins TRBV4-1 to TRBJ2-4; D gene unclear. The CDR3 runs 16 residues. V lost 1 base to trimming and J lost 2 bases, with 12 bases between them. Looked up from germline, CDR1 is MGHRA and CDR2 is YSYEKL. The DNA of the CDR3 is TGCGCCAGCAGCCAAGGGCGGCAGGCCACCAAAAACATTCAGTACTTC. It translates to CASSQGRQATKNIQYF.

This clone has a single count. V is TRBV5-1 and J is TRBJ1-3, with D possibly TRBD1 on 5 matching bases. CDR1 and CDR2 from the germline V gene are SGHRS and YFSETQ. V was pared by 0 bases and J by 0 bases, with 13 bases between. This CDR3 has 17 amino acids. The CDR3 nucleotides read TGCGCCAGCAGCTTGGGGTCGGGACTTAGCTCTGGAAACACCATATATTTT. This gives the protein CASSLGSGLSSGNTIYF.